This entry is about one TCR beta chain. The repertoire was sequenced with immunoSEQ multiplex PCR; TCRdb's copy has only in-frame clones and lacks some. The sample consists of approximately 190,000 clones, 70% to 90% of them appearing once. Germline V gene lookup returns CDR1 SGDLS and CDR2 YYNGEE. This CDR3 is built from 11 residues. With V trimmed by 4 bases and J by 6 bases, 0 bases remained unmatched. This sample is part of a study of blood T cell repertoires in COVID-19. Sequencing input: peripheral blood. The TCR comes from a woman aged 35 to 49 who had recovered from COVID-19. This rearrangement joins TRBV9 to TRBJ1-2; 7 bases are a match to TRBD1. CDR3 amino acids: CASSQGDGYTF. The CDR3 nucleotides are TGTGCCAGCAGCCAGGGGGATGGCTACACCTTC.